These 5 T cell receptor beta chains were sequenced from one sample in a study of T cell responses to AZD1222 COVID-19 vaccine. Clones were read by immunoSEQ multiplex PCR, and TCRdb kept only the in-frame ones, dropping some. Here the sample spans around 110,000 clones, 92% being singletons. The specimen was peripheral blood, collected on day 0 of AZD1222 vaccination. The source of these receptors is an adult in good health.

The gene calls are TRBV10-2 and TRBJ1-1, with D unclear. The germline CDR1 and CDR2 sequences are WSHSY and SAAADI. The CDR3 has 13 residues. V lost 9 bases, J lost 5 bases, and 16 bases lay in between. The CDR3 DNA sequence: TGCGCCAGTTATGCCTCGGTTGGAACTGAAGCTTTCTTT. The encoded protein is CASYASVGTEAFF.

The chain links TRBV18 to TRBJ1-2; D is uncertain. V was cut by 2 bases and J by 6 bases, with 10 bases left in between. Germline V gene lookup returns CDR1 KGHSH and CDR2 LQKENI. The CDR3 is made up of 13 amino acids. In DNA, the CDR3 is TGTGCCAGCTCACCAGGGGTGCACCATGGCTACACCTTC. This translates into CASSPGVHHGYTF.

The DNA of the CDR3 is TGTGCCAGCAGCCAAGATTGGGACTCTGGAAACACCATATATTTT. Its translation is CASSQDWDSGNTIYF. The gene calls are TRBV3-1 (or the pseudogene TRBV3-2) and TRBJ1-3; no definite D call. Trimming removed 0 bases from V and 0 bases from J, with 6 bases in between. Germline V gives CDR1 LGHDT, CDR2 YNNKEL (reference sequence). The CDR3 is 15 amino acids.

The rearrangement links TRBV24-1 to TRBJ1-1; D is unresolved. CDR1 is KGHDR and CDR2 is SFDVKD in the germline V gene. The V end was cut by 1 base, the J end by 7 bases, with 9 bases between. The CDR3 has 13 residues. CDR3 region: CATSDFRGREAFF. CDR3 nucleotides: TGTGCCACCAGTGATTTTCGGGGTCGTGAAGCTTTCTTT.

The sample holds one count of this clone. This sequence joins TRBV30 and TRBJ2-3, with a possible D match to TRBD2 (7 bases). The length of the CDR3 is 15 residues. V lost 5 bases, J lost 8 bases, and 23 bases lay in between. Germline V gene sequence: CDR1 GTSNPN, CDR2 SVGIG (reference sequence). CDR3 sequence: CAWAGLFGGPPTQYF. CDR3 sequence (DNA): TGTGCCTGGGCCGGTTTGTTCGGGGGGCCCCCTACGCAGTATTTT. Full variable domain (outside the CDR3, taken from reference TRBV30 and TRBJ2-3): SQTIHQWPATLVQPVGSPLSLECTVEGTSNPNLYWYRQAAGRGLQLLFYSVGIGQISSEVPQNLSASRPQDRQFILSSKKLLLSDSGFYLCAWAGLFGGPPTQYFGPGTRLTVL.